The 3 T cell receptor beta chains reported below all come from one sample, sequenced in a study of technical replicates of blood from a few donors. Using immunoSEQ multiplex PCR, the repertoire was profiled, and TCRdb retains in-frame clones only, with some absent. The sample yields over 55,000 clones, 87% seen once. Sequenced material: PBMCs. These TCRs come from a human donor in good health. Some clones in this sample may be carry-over from other donors' samples.

Here the CDR3 reads CASSSRQQTDTQYF. For the CDR3, the DNA is TGTGCCAGCAGCTCTCGACAGCAAACAGATACGCAGTATTTT. The V and J genes are TRBV7-2 and TRBJ2-3, with TRBD1 as a possible D gene (5 bases). V was clipped by 4 bases and J by 3 bases, with 11 bases between them. This CDR3 spans 14 amino acids. Germline lookup yields CDR1 SGHTA and CDR2 FQGNSA.

The chain has TRBV29-1 and TRBJ1-1; a possible D gene is TRBD1 (6 bases). Trimming left V 4 bases short and J 5 bases short, with 17 bases between. Per the germline V gene, CDR1 is SQVTM and CDR2 is ANQGSEA. The CDR3 is 14 amino acids. The CDR3 spells CSVGVTGQWTEAFF. The CDR3 nucleotides read TGCAGCGTTGGGGTCACAGGGCAATGGACTGAAGCTTTCTTT.

The genes are TRBV15 and TRBJ2-5; D possibly corresponds to TRBD1 (6 bases). Germline V gives CDR1 LNHNV, CDR2 YYDKDF (reference sequence). This CDR3 is 13 amino acids long. The V end lost 2 bases, the J end lost 2 bases, and 6 bases lay between the germline ends. This CDR3 reads CATSRTGQETQYF. CDR3 coding DNA: TGTGCCACCAGCAGAACAGGGCAAGAGACCCAGTACTTC.